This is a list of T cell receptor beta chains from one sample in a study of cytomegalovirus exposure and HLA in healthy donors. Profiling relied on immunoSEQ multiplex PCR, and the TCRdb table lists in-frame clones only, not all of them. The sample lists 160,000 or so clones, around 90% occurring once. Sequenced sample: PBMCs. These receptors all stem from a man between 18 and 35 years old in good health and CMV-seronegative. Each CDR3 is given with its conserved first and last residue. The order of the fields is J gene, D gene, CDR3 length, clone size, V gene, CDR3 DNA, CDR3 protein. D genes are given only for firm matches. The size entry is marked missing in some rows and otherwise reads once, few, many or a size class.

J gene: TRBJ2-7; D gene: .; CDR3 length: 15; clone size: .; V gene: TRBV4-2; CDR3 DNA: TGTGCCAGCAGCCCTGAGGACAGGGAGGGATACGAGCAGTACTTC; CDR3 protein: CASSPEDREGYEQYF
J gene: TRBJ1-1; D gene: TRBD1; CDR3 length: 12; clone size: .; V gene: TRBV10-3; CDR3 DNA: TGTGCCAGTGGACAGGAGAACACTGAAGCTTTCTTT; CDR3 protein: CASGQENTEAFF
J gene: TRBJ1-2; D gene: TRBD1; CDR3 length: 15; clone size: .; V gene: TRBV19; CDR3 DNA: TGTGCCAGTAGTTCACGACAGGGGCAGTTCTATGGCTACACCTTC; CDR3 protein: CASSSRQGQFYGYTF
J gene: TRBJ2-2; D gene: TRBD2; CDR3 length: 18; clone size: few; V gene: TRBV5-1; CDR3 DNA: TGCGCCAGCAGCTACCCGACTAGCGGGAGGGCCGAAACCGGGGAGCTGTTTTTT; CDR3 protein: CASSYPTSGRAETGELFF
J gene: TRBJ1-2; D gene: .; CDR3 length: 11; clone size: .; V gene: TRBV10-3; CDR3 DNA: TGTGCCATCAATGGGGCTGATGGCTACACCTTC; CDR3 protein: CAINGADGYTF
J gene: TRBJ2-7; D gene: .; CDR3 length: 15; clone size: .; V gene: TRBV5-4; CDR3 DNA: TGTGCCAGCAGCTTAGGAGGGAGCAGCTCCTACGAGCAGTACTTC; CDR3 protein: CASSLGGSSSYEQYF
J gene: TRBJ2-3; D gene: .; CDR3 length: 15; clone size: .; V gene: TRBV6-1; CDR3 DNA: TGTGCCAGCAGTGAACAGGGGCTAGGCACAGATACGCAGTATTTT; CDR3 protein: CASSEQGLGTDTQYF
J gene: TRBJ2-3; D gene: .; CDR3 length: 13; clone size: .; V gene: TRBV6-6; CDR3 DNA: TGTGCCACTAGGGGCCCCAGCACAGATACGCAGTATTTT; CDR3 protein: CATRGPSTDTQYF
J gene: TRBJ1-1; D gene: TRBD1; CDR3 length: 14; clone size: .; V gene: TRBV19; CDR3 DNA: TGTGCCAGTAGTTGGGACAGTCTGAACACTGAAGCTTTCTTT; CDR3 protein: CASSWDSLNTEAFF
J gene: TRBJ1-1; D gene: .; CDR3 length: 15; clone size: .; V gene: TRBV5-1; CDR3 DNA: TGCGCCAGCAGCTTGGTCCAGGCCCGGAACACTGAAGCTTTCTTT; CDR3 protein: CASSLVQARNTEAFF
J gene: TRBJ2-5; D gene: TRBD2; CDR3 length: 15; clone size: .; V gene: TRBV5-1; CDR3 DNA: TGCGCCAGCAACATAGCGGGGGTCCATAGAGAGACCCAGTACTTC; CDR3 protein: CASNIAGVHRETQYF
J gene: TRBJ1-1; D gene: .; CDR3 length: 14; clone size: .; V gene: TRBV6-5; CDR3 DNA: TGTGCCAGCGCGGGGGCGCAGCCGAACACTGAAGCTTTCTTT; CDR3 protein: CASAGAQPNTEAFF
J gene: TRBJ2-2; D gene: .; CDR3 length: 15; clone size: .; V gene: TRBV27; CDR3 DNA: TGTGCCAGCAGTTTAGAGACAGGAAACACCGGGGAGCTGTTTTTT; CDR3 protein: CASSLETGNTGELFF
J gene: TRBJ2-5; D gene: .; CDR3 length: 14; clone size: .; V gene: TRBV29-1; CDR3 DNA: TGCAGCGGGGGGACAATGGGTTCGGCGGAGACCCAGTACTTC; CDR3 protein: CSGGTMGSAETQYF
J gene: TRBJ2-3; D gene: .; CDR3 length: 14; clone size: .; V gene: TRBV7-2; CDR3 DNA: TGTGCCAGCAGCCCACGCGATTTTACAGATACGCAGTATTTT; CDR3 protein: CASSPRDFTDTQYF
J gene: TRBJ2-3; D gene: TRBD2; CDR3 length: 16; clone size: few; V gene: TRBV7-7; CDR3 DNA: TGTGCTAGCAGCCCGGAACTAGCGGGAGAGGCAGATACGCAGTATTTT; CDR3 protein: CASSPELAGEADTQYF
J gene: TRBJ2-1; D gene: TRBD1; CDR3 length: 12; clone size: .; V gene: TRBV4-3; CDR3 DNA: TGCGCCAGCAGCCAGACAGGGATGGGGCAGTTCTTC; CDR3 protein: CASSQTGMGQFF